These T cell receptor beta chains were read from a single sample in a study of long-term antiretroviral therapy in people with HIV. TCRdb's copy holds only in-frame clones and misses some; the assay was immunoSEQ multiplex PCR. This table holds tens of thousands of clones, roughly 90% found once. The source was unsorted PBMCs, collected 2 years after starting antiretroviral therapy. The receptor source for this set is a middle-aged man with HIV. CDR3s include the opening cysteine and the closing phenylalanine or tryptophan. Fields, in order: D gene, clone size, J gene, V gene, CDR3 protein, CDR3 DNA. D genes are given only for firm matches. The size of a clone is reported for some rows only, either as once, few or many, or as a class for expanded clones.

TRBD1 | . | TRBJ1-2 | TRBV6-5 | CASSRDSFYGYTF | TGTGCCAGCAGCCGGGACAGCTTTTATGGCTACACCTTC
. | once | TRBJ1-1 | TRBV19 | CASSSRGNTEAFF | TGTGCCAGTAGTTCACGGGGGAACACTGAAGCTTTCTTT
. | . | TRBJ2-5 | TRBV28 | CASSRDPQRETQYF | TGTGCCAGCAGTCGGGACCCCCAGAGAGAGACCCAGTACTTC
. | . | TRBJ2-5 | TRBV2 | CASSLSTGKETQYF | TGTGCCAGCAGCCTTTCCACGGGGAAAGAGACCCAGTACTTC
TRBD2 | few | TRBJ2-1 | TRBV11-3 | CASSLSGNSYNEQFF | TGTGCCAGCAGCCTTAGCGGGAACTCCTACAATGAGCAGTTCTTC
TRBD2 | . | TRBJ2-3 | TRBV7-3 | CASSLTYPGWRGGLGTDTQYF | TGTGCCAGCAGCTTAACGTACCCCGGGTGGCGGGGGGGCCTCGGCACAGATACGCAGTATTTT
. | . | TRBJ1-1 | TRBV29-1 | CSVRPGTLTEAFF | TGCAGCGTTCGTCCGGGGACGTTGACTGAAGCTTTCTTT
. | . | TRBJ2-1 | TRBV5-5 | CASSLGFRSYNEQFF | TGTGCCAGCAGCTTGGGGTTTCGCTCCTACAATGAGCAGTTCTTC
. | . | TRBJ2-1 | TRBV19 | CASSPHLDNEQFF | TGTGCCAGTAGTCCCCACCTGGACAATGAGCAGTTCTTC
. | . | TRBJ2-3 | TRBV27 | CASVRWSSRPLSTDTQYF | TGTGCCAGCGTCCGTTGGTCGTCCCGACCCCTGAGCACAGATACGCAGTATTTT
TRBD2 | . | TRBJ2-5 | TRBV5-1 | CASSVSSGRRGETQYF | TGCGCCAGCAGCGTCTCTAGCGGGAGGAGAGGGGAGACCCAGTACTTC
TRBD1 | . | TRBJ2-1 | TRBV19 | CASSTQYGTGFKDEQFF | TGTGCCAGTAGTACACAATACGGGACAGGGTTTAAGGATGAGCAGTTCTTC
. | once | TRBJ1-3 | TRBV19 | CASSIFGDTSSGNTIYF | TGTGCCAGTAGTATTTTTGGAGACACGAGCTCTGGAAACACCATATATTTT
. | . | TRBJ1-5 | TRBV28 | CASSLVQYNQPQHF | TGTGCCAGCAGTTTGGTACAGTACAATCAGCCCCAGCATTTT
. | . | TRBJ2-7 | TRBV13 | CASSLSPSYEQYF | TGTGCCAGCAGTCTGTCCCCCTCCTACGAGCAGTACTTC
TRBD1 | once | TRBJ1-4 | TRBV5-5 | CASSFSYTGGLEKLFF | TGTGCCAGCAGCTTTTCGTATACAGGGGGCCTTGAAAAACTGTTTTTT
. | . | TRBJ1-1 | TRBV5-1 | CASSFNFAGTVNTEAFF | TGCGCCAGCAGCTTTAATTTCGCCGGGACGGTTAACACTGAAGCTTTCTTT
. | . | TRBJ2-6 | TRBV19 | CASSNLFSGANVLTF | TGTGCCAGTAGTAATTTGTTCTCTGGGGCCAACGTCCTGACTTTC
TRBD1 | . | TRBJ1-2 | TRBV10-3 | CAISPGTGHNRNYGYTF | TGTGCCATCAGTCCCGGGACAGGGCACAATCGGAACTATGGCTACACCTTC
. | . | TRBJ1-2 | TRBV19 | CASSTYFRVSSGYTF | TGTGCCAGTAGTACGTACTTTCGGGTATCGTCTGGCTACACCTTC
. | . | TRBJ2-3 | TRBV5-4 | CASSGSLAKGTDTQYF | TGTGCCAGCAGCGGATCTCTAGCGAAAGGCACAGATACGCAGTATTTT
. | . | TRBJ2-1 | TRBV20-1 | CSAQGMGEQFF | TGCAGTGCTCAGGGGATGGGTGAGCAGTTCTTC
TRBD2 | . | TRBJ2-2 | TRBV28 | CASRNPSGGANGGELFF | TGTGCCAGCAGGAACCCTAGCGGGGGGGCCAATGGCGGGGAGCTGTTTTTT
. | . | TRBJ1-6 | TRBV7-2 | CASSTGTSNSPLHF | TGTGCCAGCAGCACCGGGACCAGTAATTCACCCCTCCACTTT
. | . | TRBJ1-2 | TRBV5-5 | CASSLREGYGYTF | TGTGCCAGCAGCTTGAGGGAGGGATATGGCTACACCTTC